Below, 8 T cell receptor beta chains from the same sample are listed, as sequenced in a study of OX40 agonist ivuxolimab in advanced cancers. Libraries were built with the immunoSEQ multiplex PCR assay. This is the immuneACCESS table as TCRdb keeps it, with only in-frame sequences that have V and J called. A part of the clones is gone; compared with another copy, unresolved V genes explain less than half, and the rest is unexplained. This sample lists more than 65,000 clones; approximately 90% were detected once. The biggest ten clones account for approximately 0.99% of the sample. Sequences were derived from CD4+ or CD8+ T cells sorted from blood, sampled in a trial of the OX40 agonist ivuxolimab. Source of these receptors: an adult with an advanced solid tumor such as melanoma, head and neck, liver or kidney cancer.

In this sample, this clone turned up a few times. CDR3 loop: CASSQEARMNTEAFF. The CDR3 coding sequence is TGCGCCAGCAGCCAAGAAGCTAGAATGAACACTGAAGCTTTCTTT. The V call is TRBV4-1, the J call TRBJ1-1; D is unresolved. Germline CDR1 reads MGHRA; CDR2 reads YSYEKL. V lost 0 bases, J lost 0 bases, and 8 bases lay in between. CDR3 length: 15 amino acids.

The V gene is TRBV30, the J gene TRBJ2-5; D gene uncertain. The CDR3 spans 14 residues. The germline V gene has CDR1 GTSNPN and CDR2 SVGIG (reference sequence). Trimming shortened V by 1 base and J by 5 bases, and 14 bases separated the two germline ends. The CDR3 DNA reads TGTGCCTGGAGTGCCTCAGTGGGTGGGGAGACCCAGTACTTC. This sequence encodes CAWSASVGGETQYF.

The chain employs TRBV15 and TRBJ1-1; D is perhaps TRBD1 (6 bases). The V and J ends lost 0 bases and 3 bases respectively, with 8 bases between them. CDR3 length: 14 residues. Germline-derived CDR1 and CDR2 are LNHNV and YYDKDF (reference sequence). The CDR3 protein is CATSRDYRDTEAFF. The DNA of the CDR3 is TGTGCCACCAGCAGAGATTACAGGGACACTGAAGCTTTCTTT.

About this clone: Germline and junction disagree at one end, which may indicate a read error. CDR3 in amino acids: CASSLEGAGSEQCF. The CDR3 region has the DNA TGTGCCAGCAGCTTAGAGGGGGCTGGCTCCGAGCAGTGCTTC. V and J are TRBV11-1 and TRBJ2-7, with 7 bases identical to TRBD1. This CDR3 has 14 residues. Germline CDR1 and CDR2: SGHAT and FQDESV (reference sequence).

CDR3 residues: CASALTGGNTEAFF. The CDR3 bases are TGTGCCAGCGCCCTGACAGGGGGCAACACTGAAGCTTTCTTT. The rearrangement uses TRBV2 and TRBJ1-1; TRBD1 matches at 10 bases. CDR1 is SNHLY, CDR2 FYNNEI, per germline. Unmatched junction bases numbered 5, after V lost 8 bases and J lost 2 bases. This CDR3 is built from 14 residues.

The genes are TRBV5-1 and TRBJ2-5; TRBD1 agrees at 9 bases. CDR1 is SGHRS and CDR2 is YFSETQ in the germline V gene. This CDR3 is 17 amino acids long. V lost 2 bases and J lost 4; bases outside the gene matches: 12. As DNA, the CDR3 is TGCGCCAGCAGCTTAACTTCCATGGGACAGGGAGGAGAGACCCAGTACTTC. Its protein product is CASSLTSMGQGGETQYF.

V is TRBV28 and J is TRBJ1-2; 9 bases fit TRBD1. CDR3 length: 14 amino acids. V shed 6 bases and J 4 bases; nucleotides not matched to a gene: 6. Germline assignment: CDR1 MDHEN and CDR2 SYDVKM. CDR3 sequence (DNA): TGTGCCAGCAGAGAACAGGGGGCCAGCTATGGCTACACCTTC. Amino acid sequence: CASREQGASYGYTF.

The CDR3 reads CASSLAGGNTDTQYF. In DNA form, the CDR3 reads TGTGCCAGCAGCTTAGCAGGGGGTAATACCGATACGCAGTATTTT. The V call is TRBV7-2, the J call TRBJ2-3; possible D gene TRBD1, 6 bases. The CDR3 is 15 residues long. Per germline, CDR1 SGHTA and CDR2 FQGNSA. Trimming stripped 0 bases from V and 6 bases from J, with 13 bases between.